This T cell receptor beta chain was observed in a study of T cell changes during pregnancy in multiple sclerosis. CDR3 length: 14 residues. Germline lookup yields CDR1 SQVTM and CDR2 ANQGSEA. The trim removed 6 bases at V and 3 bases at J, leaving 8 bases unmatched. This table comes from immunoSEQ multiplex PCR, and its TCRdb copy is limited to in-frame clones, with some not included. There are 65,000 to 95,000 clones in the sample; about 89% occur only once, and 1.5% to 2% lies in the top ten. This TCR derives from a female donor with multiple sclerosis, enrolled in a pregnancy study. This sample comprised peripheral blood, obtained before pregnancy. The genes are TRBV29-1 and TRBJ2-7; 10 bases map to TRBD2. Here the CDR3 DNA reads TGCAGCGTGGGAAGCGGGGGGGCCAGCTACGAGCAGTACTTC. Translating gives CSVGSGGASYEQYF.